A single sample gave rise to the 22 T cell receptor beta chains below, sequenced in a study of blood T cell repertoires in COVID-19. TCRdb keeps only in-frame clones here, not all; method: immunoSEQ multiplex PCR. The data show about 410,000 clones, roughly 88% seen once. The sample taken for sequencing was peripheral blood. The receptors here all came from a woman aged 25 to 39 with active or convalescent COVID-19.

The table lists this clone with a count of one. The CDR3: CAIRDRGTSTTDTQYF. The CDR3 coding sequence is TGTGCCATCAGGGATCGAGGGACTAGCACCACAGATACGCAGTATTTT. The chain carries TRBV10-3 and TRBJ2-3, with 9 bases fitting TRBD2. This CDR3 is built from 16 residues. CDR1 and CDR2 from the germline V gene are ENHRY and SYGVKD. Germline trimming cut 6 bases from V and 2 bases from J; bases unmatched to any gene: 9.

The chain employs TRBV6-5 and TRBJ2-1; possibly TRBD1 for D (5 bases). V was pared by 2 bases and J by 7 bases, with 15 bases between. The CDR3 length is 15 residues. The germline V gene encodes CDR1 MNHEY and CDR2 SVGAGI. The CDR3 region has the DNA TGTGCCAGCAGTTACGGTCAGTATCAGGGAAATGAGCAGTTCTTC. This sequence encodes CASSYGQYQGNEQFF.

The chain has TRBV11-2 and TRBJ1-1; D not certain. CDR1 and CDR2 from the germline V gene are SGHAT and FQNNGV. CDR3 length: 11 amino acids. V dropped 1 base and J dropped 8 bases, with 5 bases sitting between them. DNA for the CDR3: TGTGCCAGCAGCTTAGGCAGGGAAGCTTTCTTT. Residues: CASSLGREAFF.

The chain has TRBV6-1 and TRBJ2-7; D gene ambiguous. Germline CDR1 MNHNS, CDR2 SASEGT. The CDR3 totals 16 residues. With 4 bases removed from V and 4 bases from J, the gap between germline ends came to 20 bases. Here the CDR3 reads CASSVGLPDLTYEQYF. The CDR3 DNA reads TGTGCCAGCAGTGTGGGCCTCCCAGACCTTACGTACGAGCAGTACTTC.

This clone has just one count. The genes are TRBV6-5 and TRBJ1-1, with 7 bases matching TRBD1. V lost 8 bases and J lost 7; bases outside the gene matches: 10. Germline CDR1 MNHEY, CDR2 SVGAGI. CDR3 length equals 13 residues. Here the CDR3 reads CASGSTGAFEAFF. In nucleotides, the CDR3 is TGTGCCAGCGGGAGCACAGGGGCGTTTGAAGCTTTCTTT.

This chain links TRBV5-1 with TRBJ2-7, with TRBD2 matching 10 bases. The CDR3 loop spans 16 amino acids. After removal of 0 bases from V and 4 bases from J, the junction contained 7 bases not matched to a gene. CDR1 is SGHRS and CDR2 is YFSETQ in the germline V gene. CDR3 protein: CASSLESSGSGYEQYF. The CDR3 nucleotides are TGCGCCAGCAGCTTGGAATCTAGCGGGAGTGGTTACGAGCAGTACTTC.

The genes are TRBV7-6 and TRBJ1-2; 8 nucleotides match TRBD1. CDR1 is SGHVS and CDR2 is FNYEAQ in the germline V gene. V shed 5 bases, J shed 2 bases, and the junction held 13 bases outside the gene matches. The CDR3 covers 17 residues. The CDR3 DNA reads TGTGCCAGCAGCCTCCGCTCTCCGGGACAGGTGAACTATGGCTACACCTTC. Amino acid sequence: CASSLRSPGQVNYGYTF.

The J gene is TRBJ1-1, the V gene TRBV6-1; the match to TRBD1 covers 10 bases. Germline V gene lookup returns CDR1 MNHNS and CDR2 SASEGT. There are 16 residues in the CDR3. V lost 6 bases, J lost 2 bases, and 9 bases stayed unmatched. The CDR3 is CASREPGQGSNTEAFF. The CDR3 bases are TGTGCCAGCAGGGAACCGGGACAGGGGTCCAACACTGAAGCTTTCTTT.

The V and J genes are TRBV7-6 and TRBJ2-1; TRBD2 aligns across 12 bases. Germline trimming cut 1 base from V and 9 bases from J; bases unmatched to any gene: 19. Germline CDR1 SGHVS, CDR2 FNYEAQ. This CDR3 has 20 residues. Written as DNA, the CDR3 is TGTGCCAGCAGCTTAGTACAGGCTAGCGGGGGGGCTTTCCCGCTCGGTGAGCAGTTCTTC. Protein sequence: CASSLVQASGGAFPLGEQFF.

This clone showed up just once. CDR3 nucleotide sequence: TGTGCCAGCTCACCACGTAGGCTAGCGGGGGAGGACGAGCAGTACTTC. Its translation: CASSPRRLAGEDEQYF. The chain is built from TRBV18 and TRBJ2-7, with 10 positions matching TRBD2. Per the germline V gene, CDR1 is KGHSH and CDR2 is LQKENI. This CDR3 is 16 amino acids long. V lost 1 base, J lost 5 bases, and 8 bases stayed unmatched.

J is TRBJ1-5 and V is TRBV2, with D perhaps matching TRBD1 (5 bases). Trimming removed 7 bases at V and 0 bases at J, with 10 bases between. Germline-derived CDR1 and CDR2 are SNHLY and FYNNEI. The CDR3 extends over 14 amino acids. In DNA, the CDR3 is TGTGCCAGCAATCTCGACAGTAGCAATCAGCCCCAGCATTTT. It yields the protein CASNLDSSNQPQHF.

This rearrangement joins TRBV11-2 to TRBJ2-3; 8 bases match TRBD2. Trimming cost V 0 bases and J 2 bases; bases outside gene matches: 7. The CDR3 extends over 17 amino acids. CDR1 is SGHAT, CDR2 FQNNGV, per germline. The DNA of the CDR3 is TGTGCCAGCAGCTTAGATCTCGGGGGGGGCAACACAGATACGCAGTATTTT. This codes for CASSLDLGGGNTDTQYF.

This chain connects TRBV9 to TRBJ1-2; D gene unclear. The germline V gene encodes CDR1 SGDLS and CDR2 YYNGEE. CDR3 length equals 11 residues. Trimming removed 4 bases at V and 6 bases at J, with 7 bases between. The CDR3 bases are TGTGCCAGCAGCCTAGGGCATGGCTACACCTTC. Residues: CASSLGHGYTF.

This clone was counted only a few times. Within the sample, other DNA sequences also encode this same CDR3. This chain uses TRBV3-1 (or the pseudogene TRBV3-2) with TRBJ1-5, with TRBD1 identical over 7 bases. This CDR3 is 14 amino acids long. V was clipped by 4 bases and J by 2 bases; unmatched bases: 2. In germline, CDR1 is LGHDT, CDR2 YNNKEL (reference sequence). CDR3 sequence: CASSPTGGNQPQHF. In nucleotides, the CDR3 is TGTGCCAGCAGCCCAACAGGGGGCAATCAGCCCCAGCATTTT.

The V call is TRBV3-1 (or the pseudogene TRBV3-2), the J call TRBJ2-2; possible D gene TRBD2, 7 bases. V was trimmed by 1 base and J by 4 bases, leaving 16 bases between them. CDR3 size: 17 residues. Looked up from germline, CDR1 is LGHDT and CDR2 is YNNKEL (reference sequence). CDR3 DNA sequence: TGTGCCAGCAGCCAAGTAGGAGGGGGGGGGACCACCGGGGAGCTGTTTTTT. Translation gives CASSQVGGGGTTGELFF.

The chain uses TRBV12-3 or TRBV12-4 and TRBJ1-3; 7 bases are a match to TRBD1. V lost 6 bases to trimming and J lost 15 bases; unmatched junction nucleotides: 14. CDR3 length equals 13 residues. CDR3 sequence: CASSPSTGYRGYF. CDR3 in DNA: TGTGCCAGCAGCCCATCCACAGGGTACAGGGGATATTTT.

In its sample, this clone was seen a few times. Additional DNA sequences in this sample encode the identical CDR3. The V call is TRBV18, the J call TRBJ2-7; the D gene is possibly TRBD1 (6 bases). This CDR3 comprises 13 residues. V lost 1 base and J lost 2, with 6 bases in between. CDR1 KGHSH and CDR2 LQKENI come from the germline V gene. DNA for the CDR3: TGTGCCAGCTCACCACGGGACACCTACGAGCAGTACTTC. As protein: CASSPRDTYEQYF.

This clone turned up a few times. J is TRBJ1-2 and V is TRBV2, with unresolved D. Between the trimmed V and J ends, which lost 7 bases and 7 bases, there was a span of 7 bases. CDR3 length equals 10 residues. Germline CDR1 is SNHLY and CDR2 is FYNNEI. This chain's CDR3 is CASTSGGYTF. In DNA, the CDR3 is TGTGCCAGCACTTCAGGTGGCTACACCTTC. Drawing the rest from reference TRBV2 and TRBJ1-2, the complete variable domain is EPEVTQTPSHQVTQMGQEVILRCVPISNHLYFYWYRQILGQKVEFLVSFYNNEISEKSEIFDDQFSVERPDGSNFTLKIRSTKLEDSAMYFCASTSGGYTFGSGTRLTVV.

V usage is TRBV5-4 and J usage is TRBJ1-1, with TRBD1 as a possible D gene (5 bases). V gave up 1 base and J gave up 1 base, with 11 bases separating them. The germline V gene encodes CDR1 SGHNT and CDR2 YYREEE (reference sequence). The CDR3 totals 15 residues. The CDR3 loop reads CASSLSPQANTEAFF. CDR3 bases: TGTGCCAGCAGCTTGTCACCACAGGCGAACACTGAAGCTTTCTTT.

V is TRBV13 and J is TRBJ1-2; the D gene is possibly TRBD1 (6 bases). Germline V gene lookup returns CDR1 PRHDT and CDR2 FYEKMQ (reference sequence). The germline V and J ends were trimmed by 4 bases and 2 bases, with 14 bases remaining between them. CDR3 length: 15 residues. This CDR3 reads CASSYRLQGNYGYTF. In DNA form, the CDR3 reads TGTGCCAGCAGCTACCGCCTTCAGGGGAACTATGGCTACACCTTC.

The chain is built from TRBV6-1 and TRBJ1-2; 7 bases align to TRBD1. Germline CDR1 and CDR2: MNHNS and SASEGT. This CDR3 has 15 amino acids. V lost 1 base and J lost 4; bases outside the gene matches: 6. CDR3 residues: CASSEGTGARYGYTF. CDR3 bases: TGTGCCAGCAGTGAAGGCACAGGGGCTCGCTATGGCTACACCTTC.

This clone was observed once. The rearrangement links TRBV5-4 to TRBJ1-6; 8 bases line up with TRBD1. With V trimmed by 1 base and J by 6 bases, 3 bases remained unmatched. CDR1 SGHNT and CDR2 YYREEE come from the germline V gene (reference sequence). The CDR3 totals 15 residues. CDR3 region: CASSLSDRGNSPLHF. The DNA for the CDR3 is TGTGCCAGCAGCTTGTCTGACAGGGGTAATTCACCCCTCCACTTT.